The 31 T cell receptor beta chains below come from one sample, sequenced in a study of PD-1 blockade in classical Hodgkin lymphoma. TCRdb keeps only in-frame clones here, not all; method: immunoSEQ multiplex PCR. The sample lists about 15,000 clones, about three quarters occurring once. The time point denotes: cycle 4 day 1 (C4D1), after 6 weeks of nivolumab. Every one of the patients relapsed after autologous stem cell transplantation (brentuximab vedotin exposure was variable). Magnetic negative selection was used to purify CD4+ T cells from thawed PBMCs. The input for sequencing was CD4+ T cells from blood, taken before the fourth cycle of nivolumab. The receptors here all came from a human donor with classical Hodgkin lymphoma.

This rearrangement joins TRBV30 to TRBJ1-5, with D tentatively TRBD1 (6 bases). Germline V gene data show CDR1 as GTSNPN and CDR2 as SVGIG (reference sequence). CDR3 length equals 13 residues. Trimming left V 0 bases short and J 7 bases short, with 10 bases between. For the CDR3, the DNA is TGTGCCTGGAGTGTAGGCGACAGGCAGCCCCAGCATTTT. Protein product: CAWSVGDRQPQHF.

This clone was counted a single time. V and J are TRBV7-9 and TRBJ2-3; the D gene is possibly TRBD2 (6 bases). The CDR3 is 16 amino acids. V was cut by 1 base and J by 2 bases, with 13 bases left in between. Germline V lookup: CDR1 SEHNR, CDR2 FQNEAQ (reference sequence). The CDR3 nucleotides read TGTGCCAGCAGCTTAGGGGGTAGCGGCCCCACAGATACGCAGTATTTT. Protein: CASSLGGSGPTDTQYF. Filled out from reference TRBV7-9 and TRBJ2-3, the complete variable domain reads DTGVSQNPRHKITKRGQNVTFRCDPISEHNRLYWYRQTLGQGPEFLTYFQNEAQLEKSRLLSDRFSAERPKGSFSTLEIQRTEQGDSAMYLCASSLGGSGPTDTQYFGPGTRLTVL.

The rearrangement links TRBV4-1 to TRBJ2-3; D call uncertain. Germline CDR1 is MGHRA and CDR2 is YSYEKL. CDR3 length: 20 residues. Trimming shortened V by 4 bases and J by 0 bases, and 26 bases separated the two germline ends. CDR3 residues: CASSPSRTTYYLSSTDTQYF. The DNA for the CDR3 is TGCGCCAGCAGCCCCTCTCGTACCACCTATTACCTTTCTAGCACAGATACGCAGTATTTT.

The J gene is TRBJ2-7, the V gene TRBV6-1, with 11 bases identical to TRBD2. The germline CDR1 and CDR2 sequences are MNHNS and SASEGT. The trim removed 3 bases at V and 5 bases at J, leaving 6 bases unmatched. The CDR3 has 15 amino acids. This CDR3 is CASSDLTSGRNEQYF. The CDR3 region has the DNA TGTGCCAGCAGTGACCTAACTAGCGGGAGAAACGAGCAGTACTTC.

The V call is TRBV19, the J call TRBJ1-1; no firm D call. Germline CDR1 and CDR2: LNHDA and SQIVND (reference sequence). V lost 1 base, J lost 1 base, and 10 bases lay in between. The CDR3 has 15 amino acids. CDR3 sequence (DNA): TGTGCCAGTAGTATAGGGACGTTCCAGAACACTGAAGCTTTCTTT. Translation gives CASSIGTFQNTEAFF.

The chain combines TRBV6-5 with TRBJ2-1; tentative D call: TRBD2 (5 bases). Per germline, CDR1 MNHEY and CDR2 SVGAGI. V lost 3 bases and J lost 3, with 12 bases in between. This CDR3 is built from 15 residues. CDR3 sequence: CASSYEGSHYNEQFF. In DNA form, the CDR3 reads TGTGCCAGCAGTTATGAGGGCTCCCACTACAATGAGCAGTTCTTC.

The chain couples TRBV7-2 to TRBJ2-7; 8 positions agree with TRBD1. This CDR3 has 15 residues. V trimming: 5 bases; J trimming: 1 base; junction bases outside the gene matches: 7. CDR1 SGHTA and CDR2 FQGNSA come from the germline V gene. This CDR3 reads CASSVSGQGSYEQYF. The CDR3, as DNA: TGTGCCAGCAGCGTCAGCGGACAGGGTTCCTACGAGCAGTACTTC.

This chain joins TRBV28 and TRBJ2-7; 10 bases are a match to TRBD2. This CDR3 contains 17 residues. The junction had 20 bases not matched to a gene; V was cut back by 4 bases and J by 11 bases. The germline CDR1 and CDR2 sequences are MDHEN and SYDVKM. The CDR3 reads CASSSKLAGGPYKMEYF. The CDR3, as DNA: TGTGCCAGCAGTTCTAAATTAGCGGGAGGTCCCTACAAGATGGAGTACTTC.

This chain connects TRBV5-1 to TRBJ1-1, with a tentative D call TRBD1 (5 bases). Germline-derived CDR1 and CDR2 are SGHRS and YFSETQ. Between the trimmed V and J ends, which lost 2 bases and 1 base, there was a span of 6 bases. This CDR3 region has 13 residues. CDR3 in DNA: TGCGCCAGCAGCTTAAGGGGGAACACTGAAGCTTTCTTT. Translated: CASSLRGNTEAFF.

The V call is TRBV10-1, the J call TRBJ2-7; 11 bases are shared with TRBD1. J lost 4 bases, V lost 6 bases, and 8 bases had no gene match. Germline assignment: CDR1 WNHNN and CDR2 SYGVQD (reference sequence). This CDR3 region has 15 residues. CDR3 nucleotides: TGCGCCAGCAGGAAGGGACAGGGGGAGCGTTACGAGCAGTACTTC. Its translation: CASRKGQGERYEQYF.

The chain combines TRBV6-5 with TRBJ1-2, with TRBD1 identical over 7 bases. The CDR3 length is 15 residues. CDR1 MNHEY and CDR2 SVGAGI come from the germline V gene. Losses at the gene ends were 6 bases for V and 8 bases for J; bases not matched to a gene: 15. CDR3 in DNA: TGTGCCAGCAGACCCCAGGGGGGTGGGGTGGGCGGCTACACCTTC. Translating gives CASRPQGGGVGGYTF.

The V call is TRBV6-1, the J call TRBJ1-1, with a possible D match to TRBD1 (5 bases). The V gene lost 7 bases and the J gene lost 0 bases, with 15 bases spanning the gap. The CDR3 is 15 amino acids. Germline lookup yields CDR1 MNHNS and CDR2 SASEGT. Here the CDR3 DNA reads TGTGCCAGCACTACACGACAGTTCGTGAACACTGAAGCTTTCTTT. Translating gives CASTTRQFVNTEAFF.

The V call is TRBV18, the J call TRBJ2-5; 14 bases map to TRBD2. CDR1 is KGHSH, CDR2 LQKENI, per germline. With 3 bases clipped from V and 5 bases from J, the junction kept 2 bases outside the gene matches. The CDR3 covers 15 residues. The DNA for the CDR3 is TGTGCCAGCTCACCGAGGACTAGCGGGGGGGAGACCCAGTACTTC. Its protein is CASSPRTSGGETQYF.

The V and J genes are TRBV10-2 and TRBJ1-2, with D possibly matching TRBD1 (6 bases). Germline CDR1 and CDR2: WSHSY and SAAADI. The CDR3 is 12 amino acids. Trimming removed 7 bases at V and 7 bases at J, with 13 bases between. Here the CDR3 reads CASTNRESGYTF. The CDR3 DNA is TGCGCCAGCACTAACAGGGAATCTGGCTACACCTTC.

CDR3 region: CASSPRQGPYEQYF. CDR3 nucleotide sequence: TGTGCCAGCTCACCCAGGCAGGGCCCCTACGAGCAGTACTTC. The V gene is TRBV18, the J gene TRBJ2-7; maybe TRBD1 (5 bases). CDR1 KGHSH and CDR2 LQKENI come from the germline V gene. Trimming removed 3 bases at V and 2 bases at J, with 11 bases between. This CDR3 comprises 14 residues.

This clone was seen a handful of times. This rearrangement joins TRBV7-9 to TRBJ2-5; perhaps TRBD2 as D (6 bases). The V and J ends lost 2 bases and 4 bases respectively, with 20 bases between them. The CDR3 extends over 17 amino acids. Germline CDR1 and CDR2: SEHNR and FQNEAQ (reference sequence). CDR3 sequence: CASSLRGSSRSVETQYF. Here the CDR3 DNA reads TGTGCCAGCAGCTTACGGGGGAGTAGTAGGTCCGTAGAGACCCAGTACTTC.

This clone has a single count. The chain has TRBV15 and TRBJ2-1; maybe TRBD1 (5 bases). The CDR3 is 15 amino acids. Germline CDR1 LNHNV, CDR2 YYDKDF (reference sequence). V gave up 5 bases and J gave up 6 bases, with 17 bases separating them. CDR3 amino acids: CATSLRVAQVNEQFF. In DNA, the CDR3 is TGTGCCACCAGCCTCAGGGTGGCCCAGGTCAATGAGCAGTTCTTC.

The rearrangement uses TRBV30 and TRBJ2-3; 8 bases are a match to TRBD2. There are 14 residues in the CDR3. Germline lookup yields CDR1 GTSNPN and CDR2 SVGIG (reference sequence). V lost 5 bases, J lost 1 base, and 5 bases stayed unmatched. The CDR3 coding sequence is TGTGCCTGGTCAGTAGCGGGGCGCACAGATACGCAGTATTTT. Its protein is CAWSVAGRTDTQYF. Full variable domain (missing parts from reference TRBV30 and TRBJ2-3): SQTIHQWPATLVQPVGSPLSLECTVEGTSNPNLYWYRQAAGRGLQLLFYSVGIGQISSEVPQNLSASRPQDRQFILSSKKLLLSDSGFYLCAWSVAGRTDTQYFGPGTRLTVL.

This chain joins TRBV11-2 and TRBJ2-7; a weak D match, TRBD2 (5 bases). The CDR3 consists of 15 residues. Germline CDR1 SGHAT, CDR2 FQNNGV. Trimming left V 0 bases short and J 0 bases short, with 9 bases between. The CDR3 DNA follows: TGTGCCAGCAGCTTAGAAACGGGGTCCTCCTACGAGCAGTACTTC. Its protein product is CASSLETGSSYEQYF.

V is TRBV6-4 and J is TRBJ2-3; TRBD2 matches at 10 bases. Trimming removed 6 bases from V and 0 bases from J; junction bases left unmatched: 9. From germline, CDR1 is MRHNA and CDR2 SNTAGT. The CDR3 has 17 residues. CDR3 in amino acids: CASREIGTSASTDTQYF. CDR3 DNA: TGTGCCAGCAGAGAGATTGGGACTAGCGCGAGCACAGATACGCAGTATTTT.

V is TRBV7-9 and J is TRBJ2-5; D perhaps matches TRBD2 (6 bases). With 2 bases removed from V and 5 bases from J, the gap between germline ends came to 15 bases. This CDR3 is built from 15 residues. Germline values: CDR1 SEHNR, CDR2 FQNEAQ (reference sequence). The CDR3: CASSLSGTGVETQYF. DNA of the CDR3: TGTGCCAGCAGCTTAAGCGGAACGGGAGTTGAGACCCAGTACTTC.

The chain employs TRBV5-8 and TRBJ1-1, with D perhaps TRBD1 (6 bases). V lost 0 bases and J lost 5, with 11 bases in between. There are 14 residues in the CDR3. The germline V gene has CDR1 SGHTS and CDR2 YDEGEE. CDR3: CASSLDGTPTEAFF. The CDR3 coding sequence is TGTGCCAGCAGCTTGGATGGGACACCAACTGAAGCTTTCTTT.

The V gene is TRBV4-1, the J gene TRBJ2-7, with 8 bases that match TRBD2. This CDR3 spans 16 amino acids. Looked up from germline, CDR1 is MGHRA and CDR2 is YSYEKL. V lost 1 base and J lost 2; bases outside the gene matches: 7. Here the CDR3 reads CASSQVVLAGTYEQYF. For the CDR3, the DNA is TGCGCCAGCAGCCAAGTGGTGTTAGCGGGAACCTACGAGCAGTACTTC.

This chain uses TRBV28 with TRBJ2-1; 14 positions match TRBD2. Germline CDR1 is MDHEN and CDR2 is SYDVKM. Unmatched junction bases numbered 11, after V lost 4 bases and J lost 6 bases. The CDR3 spans 18 residues. The CDR3, as DNA: TGTGCCAGCAGTTCCCCGACTAGCGGGAGGGGGGGTTTCAATGAGCAGTTCTTC. Protein product: CASSSPTSGRGGFNEQFF.

There are a few counts of this clone. CDR3 protein: CASSVGLAAYEQYF. CDR3 nucleotides: TGTGCCAGCAGCGTAGGACTAGCGGCCTACGAGCAGTACTTC. This chain uses TRBV9 with TRBJ2-7; TRBD2 matches 9 bases. CDR1 and CDR2 (germline): SGDLS, YYNGEE. The CDR3 totals 14 residues. After removal of 0 bases from V and 2 bases from J, the junction contained 0 bases not matched to a gene.

The chain recombines TRBV5-5 with TRBJ2-1; 7 bases are shared with TRBD1. Germline trimming cut 4 bases from V and 0 bases from J; bases unmatched to any gene: 4. The CDR3 spans 15 residues. The germline V gene encodes CDR1 SGHKS and CDR2 YYEKEE (reference sequence). CDR3 sequence: CASSLTGSSYNEQFF. The DNA of the CDR3 is TGTGCCAGCAGCCTGACAGGGAGCTCCTACAATGAGCAGTTCTTC.

The chain employs TRBV29-1 and TRBJ2-5, with 7 bases lining up with TRBD2. The V segment lost 8 bases and the J segment 5 bases; nucleotides outside the gene matches: 17. The CDR3 contains 15 residues. CDR1 is SQVTM and CDR2 is ANQGSEA in the germline V gene. The CDR3 spells CSTGAGAVFQETQYF. CDR3 bases: TGCAGCACCGGGGCGGGAGCGGTTTTCCAGGAGACCCAGTACTTC.

The chain combines TRBV18 with TRBJ2-7, with 14 bases matching TRBD2. The germline CDR1 and CDR2 sequences are KGHSH and LQKENI. Trimming took 5 bases from V and 3 from J; bases not matched to a gene: 6. This CDR3 comprises 16 residues. CDR3 coding DNA: TGTGCCAGCTCAGCGGGACTAGCGGGAGCAGGCTACGAGCAGTACTTC. This codes for CASSAGLAGAGYEQYF.

The J gene is TRBJ1-2, the V gene TRBV5-5; 9 bases align to TRBD1. The CDR3 loop spans 16 amino acids. The V and J ends lost 4 bases and 4 bases, in that order; junction bases with no gene match: 11. The germline gives CDR1 SGHKS, CDR2 YYEKEE (reference sequence). This CDR3 is CASSPGTGSLGYGYTF. CDR3 bases: TGTGCCAGCAGCCCCGGGACAGGGTCTTTAGGCTATGGCTACACCTTC.

The chain combines TRBV5-1 with TRBJ2-1; 9 bases fit TRBD1. This CDR3 spans 15 amino acids. The V gene end was trimmed by 4 bases and the J gene end by 3 bases; junction bases not matched to a gene: 5. Germline assignment: CDR1 SGHRS and CDR2 YFSETQ. The CDR3 reads CASSRGQGYYNEQFF. The CDR3 bases are TGCGCCAGCAGCCGGGGACAGGGATACTACAATGAGCAGTTCTTC.

V usage is TRBV25-1 and J usage is TRBJ2-1; 8 nucleotides match TRBD1. From germline, CDR1 is MGHDK and CDR2 SYGVNS. V dropped 4 bases and J dropped 6; count of bases not matched to a gene: 2. This CDR3 is 13 amino acids long. Here the CDR3 reads CASSATGGNEQFF. The CDR3 coding sequence is TGTGCCAGCAGTGCAACAGGGGGCAATGAGCAGTTCTTC. The variable domain in full, with the rest retrieved from reference TRBV25-1 and TRBJ2-1, is EADIYQTPRYLVIGTGKKITLECSQTMGHDKMYWYQQDPGMELHLIHYSYGVNSTEKGDLSSESTVSRIRTEHFPLTLESARPSHTSQYLCASSATGGNEQFFGPGTRLTVL.